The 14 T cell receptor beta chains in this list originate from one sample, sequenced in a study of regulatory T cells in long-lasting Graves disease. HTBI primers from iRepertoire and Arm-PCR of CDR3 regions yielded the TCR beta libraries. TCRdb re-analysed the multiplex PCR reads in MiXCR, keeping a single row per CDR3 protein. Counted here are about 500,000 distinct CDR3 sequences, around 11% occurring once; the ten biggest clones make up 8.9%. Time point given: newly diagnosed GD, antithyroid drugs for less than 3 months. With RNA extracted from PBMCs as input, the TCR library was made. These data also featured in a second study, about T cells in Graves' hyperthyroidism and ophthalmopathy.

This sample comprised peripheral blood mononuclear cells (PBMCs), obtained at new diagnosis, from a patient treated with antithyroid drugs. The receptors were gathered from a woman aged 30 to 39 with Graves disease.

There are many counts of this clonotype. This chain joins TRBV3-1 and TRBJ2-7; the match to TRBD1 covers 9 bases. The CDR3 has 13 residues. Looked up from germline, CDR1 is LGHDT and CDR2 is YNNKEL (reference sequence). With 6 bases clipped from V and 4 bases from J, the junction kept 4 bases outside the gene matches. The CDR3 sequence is CASRAGQGYEQYF. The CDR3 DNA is TGTGCCAGCAGGGCGGGACAGGGTTACGAGCAGTACTTC.

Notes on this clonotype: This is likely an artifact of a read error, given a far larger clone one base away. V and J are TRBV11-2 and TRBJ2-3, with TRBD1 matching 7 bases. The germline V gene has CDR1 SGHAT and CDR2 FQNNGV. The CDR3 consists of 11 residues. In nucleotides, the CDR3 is TGTGCCAGCAGCCTCACAGGGGTGTTGTACTTC. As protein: CASSLTGVLYF.

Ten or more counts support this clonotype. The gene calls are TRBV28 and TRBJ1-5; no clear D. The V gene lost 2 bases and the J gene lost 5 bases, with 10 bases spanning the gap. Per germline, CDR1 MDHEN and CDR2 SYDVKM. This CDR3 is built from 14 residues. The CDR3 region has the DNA TGTGCCAGCAGTTTAAGGTGGGAGGATCAGCCCCAGCATTTT. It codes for CASSLRWEDQPQHF.

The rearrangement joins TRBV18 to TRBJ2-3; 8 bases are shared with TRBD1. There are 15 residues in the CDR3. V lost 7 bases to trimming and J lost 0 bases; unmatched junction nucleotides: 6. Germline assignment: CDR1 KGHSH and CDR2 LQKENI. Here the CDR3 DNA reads TGTGCCAGCTATGGACAGGGAACTAGCACAGATACGCAGTATTTT. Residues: CASYGQGTSTDTQYF.

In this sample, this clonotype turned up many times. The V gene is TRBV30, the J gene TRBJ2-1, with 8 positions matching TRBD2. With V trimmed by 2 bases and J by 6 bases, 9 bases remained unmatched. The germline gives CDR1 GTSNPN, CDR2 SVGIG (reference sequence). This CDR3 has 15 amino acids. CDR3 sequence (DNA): TGTGCCTGGAGTTCACCGGGACTAGTGGGCAATGAGCAGTTCTTC. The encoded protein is CAWSSPGLVGNEQFF.

CDR3 sequence reads: CASSFDERNTEAFF. For the CDR3, the DNA is TGCGCCAGCAGCTTTGATGAGAGGAACACTGAAGCTTTCTTT. The chain recombines TRBV5-1 with TRBJ1-1; no reliable D call. Trimming took off 2 bases at V and 1 base at J, with 9 bases between the two ends. This CDR3 region has 14 residues. CDR1 SGHRS and CDR2 YFSETQ come from the germline V gene.

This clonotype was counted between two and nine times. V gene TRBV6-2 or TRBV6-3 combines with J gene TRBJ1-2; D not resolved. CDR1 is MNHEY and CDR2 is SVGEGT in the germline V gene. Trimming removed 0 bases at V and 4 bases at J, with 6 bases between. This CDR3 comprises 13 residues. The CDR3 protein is CASSYSAFYGYTF. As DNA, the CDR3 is TGTGCCAGCAGTTACTCGGCTTTCTATGGCTACACCTTC.

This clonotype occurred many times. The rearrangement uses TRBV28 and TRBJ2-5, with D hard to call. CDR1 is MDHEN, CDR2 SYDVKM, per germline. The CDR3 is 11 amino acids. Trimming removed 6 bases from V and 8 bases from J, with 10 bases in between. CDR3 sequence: CASSVGRTQYF. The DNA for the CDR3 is TGTGCCAGCAGCGTCGGGCGAACCCAGTACTTC.

CDR3 protein: CASSAGRVGTGVGQAYF. The CDR3 coding sequence is TGTGCCAGCAGCGCAGGACGGGTCGGGACAGGGGTAGGGCAGGCGTATTTT. This rearrangement joins TRBV9 to TRBJ2-3; TRBD1 aligns across 10 bases. This CDR3 has 17 residues. Germline V gene data show CDR1 as SGDLS and CDR2 as YYNGEE. J was trimmed by 14 bases and V by 3 bases; bases with no gene match: 21.

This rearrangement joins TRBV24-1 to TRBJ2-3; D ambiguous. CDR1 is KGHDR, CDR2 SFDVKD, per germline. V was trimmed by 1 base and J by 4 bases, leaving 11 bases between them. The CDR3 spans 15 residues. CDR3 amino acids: CATSDFAENPDTQYF. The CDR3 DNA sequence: TGTGCCACCAGTGATTTCGCGGAGAACCCAGATACGCAGTATTTT.

CDR3 nucleotides: TGCAGTGCTAGAGATTACTTCACTAGCGGGAGGGACTACAATGAGCAGTTCTTC. It yields the protein CSARDYFTSGRDYNEQFF. V is TRBV20-1 and J is TRBJ2-1, with 13 bases fitting TRBD2. Germline V gene lookup returns CDR1 DFQATT and CDR2 SNEGSKA (reference sequence). With V trimmed by 0 bases and J by 3 bases, 8 bases remained unmatched. The length of the CDR3 is 18 residues.

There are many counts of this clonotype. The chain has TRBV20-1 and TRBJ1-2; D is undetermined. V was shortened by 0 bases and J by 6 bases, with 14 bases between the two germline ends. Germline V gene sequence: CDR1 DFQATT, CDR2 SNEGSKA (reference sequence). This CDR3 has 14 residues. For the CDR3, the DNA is TGCAGTGCTAGAGATGGAAGGGCCCCCAATGGCTACACCTTC. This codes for CSARDGRAPNGYTF.

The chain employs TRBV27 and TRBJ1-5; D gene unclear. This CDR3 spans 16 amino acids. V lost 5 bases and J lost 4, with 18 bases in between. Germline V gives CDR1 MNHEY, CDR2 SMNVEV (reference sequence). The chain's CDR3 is CASSAWGSKKNQPQHF. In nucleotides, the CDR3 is TGTGCCAGCAGTGCTTGGGGATCAAAAAAAAATCAGCCCCAGCATTTT.

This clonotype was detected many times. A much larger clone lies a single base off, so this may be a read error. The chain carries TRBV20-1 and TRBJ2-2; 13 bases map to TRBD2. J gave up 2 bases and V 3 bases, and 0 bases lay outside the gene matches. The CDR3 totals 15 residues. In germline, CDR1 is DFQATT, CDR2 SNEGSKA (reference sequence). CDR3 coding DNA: TGCAGTGCTAGGGGACTAGCGGGAAACACCGGGGAGCTGTTTTTT. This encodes CSARGLAGNTGELFF.